This T cell receptor beta chain was sequenced for a study of post-analysis software for immune sequencing data. Prepared TCR beta cDNA libraries contained unique molecular identifiers. One entry per CDR3 protein, called by TCRdb with MiXCR from the PCR reads. The profile shows hundreds of thousands of distinct CDR3 sequences, approximately 59% of them singletons. The sample taken for sequencing was blood. The TCR originated in a girl aged 2-10 years with multiple sclerosis.

CDR3 sequence reads: CASSLFGAAATDTQYF. The CDR3 DNA is TGCGCCAGCAGCTTGTTTGGGGCCGCCGCCACAGATACGCAGTATTTT. The J gene is TRBJ2-3, the V gene TRBV5-1, with a weak D call TRBD1 (5 bases). There are 16 residues in the CDR3. Trimming shortened V by 1 base and J by 2 bases, and 14 bases separated the two germline ends. Germline lookup yields CDR1 SGHRS and CDR2 YFSETQ.